This T cell receptor (beta chain) was retrieved from a study of T cells in Graves' hyperthyroidism and ophthalmopathy. Germline assignment: CDR1 ENHRY and CDR2 SYGVKD. The CDR3 spans 13 residues. This clonotype was detected ten times or more. A much larger clone differs by one base, so this may be a read error. Based on clinical symptoms, serum thyroxine and TRAb, thyroid ultrasound and orbital computed tomography, diagnoses were reached. What was amplified from RNA transcripts were TCR beta CDR3 regions. The HTBI primer set served for first-round RT-PCR of the TCR CDR3. A single record per CDR3 protein comes from TCRdb applying MiXCR to the multiplex PCR reads. The sample holds about 53,000 distinct CDR3 sequences; around half are singletons and the top ten take roughly 12%.

Sequenced sample: blood. This chain connects TRBV10-3 to TRBJ2-1; 9 bases are a match to TRBD2. This sequence originates from a woman aged 25 to 39 with Graves' ophthalmopathy. CDR3 DNA sequence: TGTGCCGTCAGTGAGGTAGCGGGAGAAGAGCAGTTCTTC. Residues: CAVSEVAGEEQFF.